This passage covers 2 T cell receptor beta chains from one sample sequenced in a study of CD8+ T cells in alopecia areata. TCR sequencing used cDNA made by reverse transcription of extracted RNA. TCRdb's table, derived via immunoSEQ multiplex PCR, lists solely in-frame clones and lacks some. The data contain under 70,000 clones, around 96% of them singletons. Material: CD8+ T cells sorted from blood, obtained at week 0. The source is a human donor with alopecia areata.

This chain links TRBV13 with TRBJ2-1, with TRBD2 identical over 7 bases. Germline CDR1 is PRHDT and CDR2 is FYEKMQ (reference sequence). Trimming cost V 4 bases and J 4 bases; bases outside gene matches: 4. The CDR3 length is 14 residues. The CDR3 spells CASSYPGGYNEQFF. CDR3 DNA sequence: TGTGCCAGCAGCTATCCGGGGGGATACAATGAGCAGTTCTTC.

The chain is built from TRBV4-1 and TRBJ1-2; a possible D gene is TRBD1 (5 bases). Trimming stripped 0 bases from V and 6 bases from J, with 8 bases between. This CDR3 is built from 13 residues. Germline V gene sequence: CDR1 MGHRA, CDR2 YSYEKL. In DNA, the CDR3 is TGCGCCAGCAGCCAAGAGGGGACGGATGGCTACACCTTC. Its protein is CASSQEGTDGYTF.